This TCR beta chain was identified during a study of cytomegalovirus exposure and HLA in healthy donors. About the study: A prior analysis found around 110 million unique TCR beta sequences from approximately 200 million T cells.

PCR used 60 Vbeta primers and 13 Jbeta primers. In the original processing: Later work found 65 million to 100 million unique TCR beta chains, with roughly 11 million shared. Assay used: immunoSEQ multiplex PCR; TCRdb lists only in-frame clones, some missing. D and trimming were read from the DNA, whereas the V and J calls and clone size are those reported in that table. There are roughly 130,000 clones in the sample; around 8.5% occur only once, and around 5.5% lies in the top ten. This clone was seen a handful of times. Its antigen remains unknown. Germline V lookup: CDR1 SGHKS, CDR2 YYEKEE (reference sequence). Trimming pared 5 bases from V and 6 bases from J, leaving 8 bases between. The CDR3 has 11 amino acids. Study-wide findings and caveats: Most of the TCR beta V segments (in an earlier analysis) were productive either about 87% or about 30% of the time.

Nominal health characterized the donors when sampled, though unrecorded immune exposures were likely. The chain uses TRBV5-5 and TRBJ1-1; D possibly corresponds to TRBD1 (5 bases). The sequence came from a middle-aged man in good health and CMV-seronegative. Sequenced sample: PBMCs. The CDR3: CASRGGSEAFF. CDR3 bases: TGTGCCAGCAGGGGGGGATCTGAAGCTTTCTTT.